The source of this T cell receptor (beta chain) is a study of T cells in Graves' hyperthyroidism and ophthalmopathy. Study-wide findings and caveats: Most clonotypes that expanded in the thyroid above 0.001 also showed up in blood.

This clonotype turned up a few times. The antigen remains unidentified. RNA transcripts were the template for amplifying TCR beta CDR3 regions. First-round RT-PCR with HTBI primers amplified the TCR CDR3 region. TCRdb passed the multiplex PCR reads through MiXCR, listing each CDR3 protein once. The repertoire consists of about 160,000 distinct CDR3 sequences, with over 7.5% occurring once and the leading ten covering roughly a fifth. The V gene's germline CDR1 is SEHNR and CDR2 FQNEAQ (reference sequence). The trim removed 2 bases at V and 5 bases at J, leaving 3 bases unmatched. This CDR3 region has 13 residues. Hyperthyroidism was newly diagnosed in patients aged 18 to 65 (duration under 2 months).

The source is a woman between 18 and 29 years old with Graves' hyperthyroidism that later progressed to Graves' ophthalmopathy. The sequencing sample was made of blood. This chain links TRBV7-9 with TRBJ2-7; 7 nucleotides agree with TRBD2. CDR3 residues: CASSLNGRNEQYF. CDR3 DNA sequence: TGTGCCAGCAGCTTAAACGGGAGGAACGAGCAGTACTTC.